Presented here are 10 T cell receptor beta chains from one specimen sequenced in a study of long-term antiretroviral therapy in people with HIV. The immunoSEQ assay was v3.0, run at survey level. Profiled with immunoSEQ multiplex PCR; TCRdb holds only in-frame clones, not every one. The sample carries thousands of clones, roughly 80% recorded once. Sequencing used unsorted PBMCs, obtained about 2.5 years before starting antiretroviral therapy. The receptors derive from a man in his forties with HIV.

CDR3 sequence: CASSQDRPANTRGNEQFF. As DNA, the CDR3 is TGCGCCAGCAGCCAAGATCGCCCGGCTAATACAAGGGGCAATGAGCAGTTCTTC. The chain joins TRBV4-3 to TRBJ2-1; tentative D call: TRBD1 (5 bases). Looked up from germline, CDR1 is LGHNA and CDR2 is YSLEER. The CDR3 totals 18 residues. The V end lost 0 bases, the J end lost 6 bases, and 21 bases lay between the germline ends.

This chain links TRBV18 with TRBJ1-5, with TRBD1 identical over 8 bases. The CDR3 contains 15 residues. The trim removed 6 bases at V and 5 bases at J, leaving 9 bases unmatched. Germline CDR1 is KGHSH and CDR2 is LQKENI. The CDR3 loop is CASSPDRGGYQPQHF. The CDR3 DNA is TGTGCCAGCTCTCCCGACAGGGGTGGATATCAGCCCCAGCATTTT.

This clone turned up a few times. J is TRBJ2-1 and V is TRBV7-2, with 8 bases identical to TRBD2. Unmatched junction bases numbered 10, after V lost 5 bases and J lost 7 bases. This CDR3 region has 15 residues. Germline CDR1 reads SGHTA; CDR2 reads FQGNSA. CDR3 DNA sequence: TGTGCCAGCAGCCCCCCCCCAGCGGGGGCAAATGAGCAGTTCTTC. Its translation is CASSPPPAGANEQFF. Supplemented by reference TRBV7-2 and TRBJ2-1, the full variable domain reads GAGVSQSPSNKVTEKGKDVELRCDPISGHTALYWYRQSLGQGLEFLIYFQGNSAPDKSGLPSDRFSAERTGGSVSTLTIQRTQQEDSAVYLCASSPPPAGANEQFFGPGTRLTVL.

The chain uses TRBV13 and TRBJ1-2; the D is unclear. Germline V gives CDR1 PRHDT, CDR2 FYEKMQ (reference sequence). CDR3 length: 13 amino acids. The V end was cut by 6 bases, the J end by 5 bases, with 13 bases between. For the CDR3, the DNA is TGTGCCAGCAGTACAATGGGGTTTTATGGCTACACCTTC. Residues: CASSTMGFYGYTF.

The gene calls are TRBV5-1 and TRBJ2-1; 8 bases map to TRBD2. The CDR3 totals 16 residues. The trim removed 0 bases at V and 7 bases at J, leaving 9 bases unmatched. The V gene's germline CDR1 is SGHRS and CDR2 YFSETQ. This chain's CDR3 is CASSLVVGAGGNEQFF. The CDR3 DNA reads as TGCGCCAGCAGCTTGGTTGTCGGGGCGGGGGGTAATGAGCAGTTCTTC.

The CDR3 sequence is CASSPHEPNTGELFF. The CDR3 DNA follows: TGTGCCAGCAGCCCCCATGAGCCCAACACCGGGGAGCTGTTTTTT. The V and J genes are TRBV11-3 and TRBJ2-2; D not certain. The CDR3 contains 15 residues. Germline V gene lookup returns CDR1 SGHNT and CDR2 YENEEA. Trimming stripped 5 bases from V and 2 bases from J, with 12 bases between.

This rearrangement joins TRBV7-8 to TRBJ2-3; D ambiguous. The CDR3 sequence is 13 residues long. V was pared by 1 base and J by 1 base, with 3 bases between. CDR1 and CDR2 from the germline V gene are SGHVS and FQNEAQ. CDR3 region: CASSLGRTDTQYF. CDR3 DNA: TGTGCCAGCAGCTTAGGTCGCACAGATACGCAGTATTTT.

This chain uses TRBV30 with TRBJ1-2; a possible D gene is TRBD1 (5 bases). The V and J ends lost 5 bases and 3 bases respectively, with 10 bases between them. Looked up from germline, CDR1 is GTSNPN and CDR2 is SVGIG (reference sequence). CDR3 length: 12 amino acids. The CDR3 region has the DNA TGTGCCTGGGAGACGGGGGACTATGGCTACACCTTC. Encoded protein: CAWETGDYGYTF.

This chain connects TRBV28 to TRBJ1-1; the D gene is possibly TRBD1 (6 bases). Germline CDR1 MDHEN, CDR2 SYDVKM. CDR3 length: 13 amino acids. Trimming removed 6 bases from V and 2 bases from J, with 10 bases in between. In DNA, the CDR3 is TGTGCCAGCAGGGCGACAGGCAACACTGAAGCTTTCTTT. Protein sequence: CASRATGNTEAFF.

The J gene is TRBJ2-1, the V gene TRBV5-1, with D perhaps TRBD1 or TRBD2 (5 bases each). With 5 bases removed from V and 3 bases from J, the gap between germline ends came to 15 bases. Germline CDR1 reads SGHRS; CDR2 reads YFSETQ. This CDR3 has 15 residues. This CDR3 reads CASRSRGPGYNEQFF. The DNA for the CDR3 is TGCGCCAGCAGGAGCCGGGGACCTGGCTACAATGAGCAGTTCTTC.